This T cell receptor beta chain was observed in a study of control samples from healthy donors and cancer patients. Trimming left V 9 bases short and J 1 base short, with 8 bases between. Germline CDR1 reads SGHRS; CDR2 reads YFSETQ. The CDR3 sequence is 12 residues long. The repertoire was sequenced with immunoSEQ multiplex PCR; TCRdb's copy has only in-frame clones and lacks some. This table has 150,000 to 200,000 clones, 85% to 95% appearing once. The clonotype was recovered from a woman aged 18-29 years in good health. Input material: blood. This chain joins TRBV5-1 and TRBJ2-4; D remains unclear. The CDR3 DNA sequence: TGCGCCATCCGGATGGCCAAAAACATTCAGTACTTC. Its translation is CAIRMAKNIQYF.